This passage covers 17 T cell receptor beta chains from one sample sequenced in a study of T-cell reconstitution after alpha-beta-depleted transplantation in children. General observations from the study: After one year, T-cell counts and TCRbeta diversity mostly came from new T cells.

TCRbeta library preparation incorporated unique molecular identifiers. MiXCR, run by TCRdb on the PCR reads, gives a single entry per CDR3 protein. This sample has 250,000 to 300,000 distinct CDR3 sequences, with 6.5% to 9% found just once. Their cognate antigens are unknown. Sequences were derived from peripheral blood, sampled 360 days after TCRalphabeta/CD19-depleted stem cell transplant. The receptors shown here come from a female patient aged 2-10 years who had a stem cell transplant for Fanconi anemia, so the T cells may come from the graft donor.

This clonotype was seen more than once but under ten times. The chain joins TRBV7-9 to TRBJ1-4; D is ambiguous. Germline V gene data show CDR1 as SEHNR and CDR2 as FQNEAQ (reference sequence). The V end lost 4 bases, the J end lost 1 base, and 10 bases lay between the germline ends. The CDR3 covers 15 residues. The CDR3 coding sequence is TGTGCCAGCAGCTCCGGACGTAAAACTAATGAAAAACTGTTTTTT. Protein sequence: CASSSGRKTNEKLFF. Full variable domain (remainder filled in from reference TRBV7-9 and TRBJ1-4): DTGVSQNPRHKITKRGQNVTFRCDPISEHNRLYWYRQTLGQGPEFLTYFQNEAQLEKSRLLSDRFSAERPKGSFSTLEIQRTEQGDSAMYLCASSSGRKTNEKLFFGSGTQLSVL.

This clonotype was seen only a few times. The chain has TRBV7-2 and TRBJ2-7; D possibly matches TRBD1 or TRBD2 (6 bases each). The CDR3 totals 13 residues. Germline values: CDR1 SGHTA, CDR2 FQGNSA. V was cut by 8 bases and J by 6 bases, with 17 bases left in between. The CDR3: CASQGGGGVEQYF. The CDR3 DNA is TGTGCCAGCCAGGGAGGTGGGGGCGTCGAGCAGTACTTC.

The chain links TRBV20-1 to TRBJ2-1, with D perhaps TRBD2 (6 bases). The germline V and J ends were trimmed by 6 bases and 6 bases, with 18 bases remaining between them. From germline, CDR1 is DFQATT and CDR2 SNEGSKA (reference sequence). The CDR3 consists of 14 residues. DNA of the CDR3: TGCAGTGCCACGGACTACCGCAATACCAATGAGCAGTTCTTC. Translated: CSATDYRNTNEQFF.

The table lists this clonotype with a count of one. This sequence joins TRBV7-2 and TRBJ1-2; no firm D call. CDR1 is SGHTA and CDR2 is FQGNSA in the germline V gene. This CDR3 has 13 residues. Trimming removed 4 bases from V and 8 bases from J, with 14 bases in between. CDR3 nucleotide sequence: TGTGCCAGCAGCTCCAGGACGGGTATGGGCTACACCTTC. Residues: CASSSRTGMGYTF.

This clonotype was recorded a few times. The chain employs TRBV5-6 and TRBJ1-1, with D unclear. Germline loops: CDR1 SGHDT, CDR2 YYEEEE. The CDR3 extends over 16 amino acids. Trimming left V 7 bases short and J 0 bases short, with 19 bases between. For the CDR3, the DNA is TGTGCCAGCTTTGCCCTGACGGGATCCTTGAACACTGAAGCTTTCTTT. The encoded protein is CASFALTGSLNTEAFF.

This sequence joins TRBV7-2 and TRBJ2-5, with D possibly matching TRBD1 (5 bases). Germline CDR1 is SGHTA and CDR2 is FQGNSA. The CDR3 is made up of 14 amino acids. V was trimmed by 5 bases and J by 5 bases, leaving 15 bases between them. CDR3 residues: CASSTHARDETQYF. For the CDR3, the DNA is TGTGCCAGCAGCACCCACGCCAGGGATGAGACCCAGTACTTC.

This clonotype was recorded at least ten times. The chain uses TRBV20-1 and TRBJ2-4, with a tentative D call TRBD2 (6 bases). Germline V gene sequence: CDR1 DFQATT, CDR2 SNEGSKA (reference sequence). The CDR3 sequence is 17 residues long. The ends were cut back, 0 bases at V and 1 base at J, with 16 bases in the middle. The CDR3 DNA follows: TGCAGTGCTAGAGATAGGACGGGAGTTTGGGCCAAAAACATTCAGTACTTC. Protein: CSARDRTGVWAKNIQYF.

This clonotype showed up many times. The V gene is TRBV3-1, the J gene TRBJ2-2; D is uncertain. Between the trimmed V and J ends, which lost 1 base and 3 bases, there was a span of 9 bases. Germline CDR1 reads LGHDT; CDR2 reads YNNKEL (reference sequence). The CDR3 covers 15 residues. The CDR3 here is CASSQGSSHTGELFF. CDR3 nucleotide sequence: TGTGCCAGCAGCCAAGGGAGTAGCCACACCGGGGAGCTGTTTTTT.

This clonotype was picked up many times. V usage is TRBV5-6 and J usage is TRBJ2-1; the D is unclear. Trimming removed 3 bases from V and 10 bases from J, with 11 bases in between. This CDR3 has 12 amino acids. Germline loops: CDR1 SGHDT, CDR2 YYEEEE. CDR3 nucleotides: TGTGCCAGCAGCTCCCTAATCGCGGAGCAGTTCTTC. Translation gives CASSSLIAEQFF.

This clonotype appeared many times. The chain links TRBV12-3 or TRBV12-4 to TRBJ2-7, with unresolved D. The CDR3 is 13 amino acids. The V end lost 2 bases, the J end lost 3 bases, and 8 bases lay between the germline ends. The CDR3 DNA reads as TGTGCCAGCAGTTTACTCGGGCTCTACGAGCAGTACTTC. As protein: CASSLLGLYEQYF.

The rearrangement links TRBV21-1 to TRBJ2-3; no check of the table's D call, TRBD2, against the DNA was made. TRBV21-1 is a known pseudogene. This CDR3 has 15 amino acids. The CDR3 bases are TGTGCCAGCAGGAAAAGGAGCGGGAGGTACGATACGCAGTATTTT. Its protein product is CASRKRSGRYDTQYF.

The chain combines TRBV25-1 with TRBJ2-5; TRBD2 agrees at 15 bases. This CDR3 has 17 amino acids. Trimming at V came to 1 base and at J to 5 bases, leaving 5 bases not matched to a gene. The germline gives CDR1 MGHDK, CDR2 SYGVNS. Here the CDR3 DNA reads TGTGCCAGCAGTGAATGGACTAGCGGGGGGGCAAGGGAGACCCAGTACTTC. It yields the protein CASSEWTSGGARETQYF.

This clonotype showed up just a few times. This rearrangement joins TRBV7-3 to TRBJ1-1, with no clear D. Trimming removed 4 bases at V and 1 base at J, with 7 bases between. This CDR3 has 13 amino acids. The germline CDR1 and CDR2 sequences are SGHTA and FQGTGA. CDR3 residues: CASSSARNTEAFF. The CDR3 nucleotides are TGTGCCAGCAGCTCCGCCCGGAACACTGAAGCTTTCTTT.

The rearrangement links TRBV4-3 to TRBJ2-2; D uncertain. The germline gives CDR1 LGHNA, CDR2 YSLEER. Trimming left V 2 bases short and J 6 bases short, with 13 bases between. The CDR3 contains 15 residues. The CDR3 region has the DNA TGCGCCAGCAGCCAACAGCGATATTGGGCCGGGGAGCTGTTTTTT. This translates into CASSQQRYWAGELFF.

In its sample, this clonotype was seen once. The chain joins TRBV20-1 to TRBJ1-4; the match to TRBD1 covers 9 bases. J was trimmed by 6 bases and V by 3 bases; bases with no gene match: 8. The germline CDR1 and CDR2 sequences are DFQATT and SNEGSKA (reference sequence). The CDR3 is 15 residues long. CDR3 in amino acids: CSARGRDRAHEKLFF. The CDR3 DNA sequence: TGCAGTGCTAGGGGACGGGACAGGGCTCATGAAAAACTGTTTTTT.

This clonotype was detected ten times or more. The V gene is TRBV10-3, the J gene TRBJ2-1, with 9 positions matching TRBD1. CDR1 is ENHRY and CDR2 is SYGVKD in the germline V gene. Unmatched junction bases numbered 14, after V lost 2 bases and J lost 15 bases. The CDR3 covers 15 residues. As DNA, the CDR3 is TGTGCCATCAGTGAGGCCTTTCCGGGACAGGGACCACCGTTCTTC. Translating gives CAISEAFPGQGPPFF.

In this sample, this clonotype turned up many times. The rearrangement uses TRBV12-3 or TRBV12-4 and TRBJ2-7; D is tentatively TRBD1 or TRBD2 (5 bases each). The CDR3 runs 14 residues. V shed 4 bases and J shed 0 bases, with 10 bases lying between them. CDR3 region: CASSWGSSSYEQYF. The CDR3 DNA is TGTGCCAGCAGTTGGGGGAGCAGCTCCTACGAGCAGTACTTC.